This TCR beta chain was sequenced during a study of low-dose radiotherapy and immunotherapy resistance in tumors. For the study at large: A total of 6.5 Gy was given to Cohort 1 as 0.5 Gy per fraction every 2 weeks. Treatment consisted of nivolumab 240 mg every two weeks and ipilimumab 1 mg/kg every six weeks, given intravenously to patients. Every day for four cycles from cycle 1 day 1, patients took 300 mg of oral aspirin.

The CDR3 loop spans 15 amino acids. J was trimmed by 6 bases and V by 3 bases; bases with no gene match: 11. Germline assignment: CDR1 SGHTA and CDR2 FQGNSA. This clonotype was observed at least ten times. Primers targeting TRAV and TRBV primed first-strand cDNA, covering alpha and beta chains. For amplifying TCRs, the PCR ran for around 20 cycles with Phusion, which was used together with a constant-region primer and the adapter on the V primers. TCRdb re-analysed the reads in MiXCR, keeping a single row per CDR3 protein. The sample lists 80,000 to 95,000 distinct CDR3 sequences, more than 8% occurring once. The time point is: before trial treatment.

The material sequenced was PBMCs, taken before treatment. The receptor comes from a male donor with prostate cancer. The chain recombines TRBV7-2 with TRBJ2-7, with 7 bases identical to TRBD2. DNA for the CDR3: TGTGCCAGCAGCTTTACTAGCGCCAAAGGGCTCGAGCAGTACTTC. This codes for CASSFTSAKGLEQYF.